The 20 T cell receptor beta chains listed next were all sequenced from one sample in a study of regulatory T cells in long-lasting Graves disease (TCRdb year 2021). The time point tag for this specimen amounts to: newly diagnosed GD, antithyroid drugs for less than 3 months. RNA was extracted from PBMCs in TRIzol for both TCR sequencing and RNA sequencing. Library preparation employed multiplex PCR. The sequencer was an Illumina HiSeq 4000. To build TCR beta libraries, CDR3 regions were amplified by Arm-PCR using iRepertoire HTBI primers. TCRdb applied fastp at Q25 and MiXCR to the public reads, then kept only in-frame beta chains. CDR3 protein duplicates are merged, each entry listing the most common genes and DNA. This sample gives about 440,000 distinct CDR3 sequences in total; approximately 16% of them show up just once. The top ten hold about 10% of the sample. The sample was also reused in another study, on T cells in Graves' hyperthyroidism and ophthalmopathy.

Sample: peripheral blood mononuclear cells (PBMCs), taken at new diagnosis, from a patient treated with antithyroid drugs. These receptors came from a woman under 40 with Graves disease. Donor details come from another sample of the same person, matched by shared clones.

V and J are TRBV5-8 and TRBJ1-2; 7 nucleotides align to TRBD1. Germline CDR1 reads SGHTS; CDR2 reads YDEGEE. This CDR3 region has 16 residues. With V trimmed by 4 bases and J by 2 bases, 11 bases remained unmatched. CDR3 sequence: CASSTYPTGTNYGYTF. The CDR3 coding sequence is TGTGCCAGCAGCACATACCCGACAGGGACAAACTATGGCTACACCTTC. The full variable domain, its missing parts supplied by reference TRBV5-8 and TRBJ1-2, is EAGVTQSPTHLIKTRGQQATLRCSPISGHTSVYWYQQALGLGLQFLLWYDEGEERNRGNFPPRFSGRQFPNYSSELNVNALELEDSALYLCASSTYPTGTNYGYTFGSGTRLTVV.

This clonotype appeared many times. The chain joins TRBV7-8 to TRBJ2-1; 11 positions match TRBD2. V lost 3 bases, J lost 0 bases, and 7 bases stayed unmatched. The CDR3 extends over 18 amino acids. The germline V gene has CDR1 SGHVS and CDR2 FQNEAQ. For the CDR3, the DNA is TGTGCCAGCAGCTTTACTAGCGGGAGAACTCGCTCCTACAATGAGCAGTTCTTC. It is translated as CASSFTSGRTRSYNEQFF.

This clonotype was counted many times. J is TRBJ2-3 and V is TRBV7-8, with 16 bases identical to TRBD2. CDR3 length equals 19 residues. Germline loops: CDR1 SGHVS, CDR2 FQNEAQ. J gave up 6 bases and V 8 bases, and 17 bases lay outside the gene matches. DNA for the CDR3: TGTGCCAGCCAAAGAACGGGACTAGCGGGAGGGTACCGGGTCGATACGCAGTATTTT. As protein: CASQRTGLAGGYRVDTQYF.

The CDR3, as DNA: TGTGCCAGCAGTCTTTGGGGCGCCCGGGGGGAAAAACTGTTTTTT. This gives the protein CASSLWGARGEKLFF. The chain is built from TRBV7-8 and TRBJ1-4; TRBD1 might be the D (5 bases). V gave up 6 bases and J gave up 8 bases, with 19 bases separating them. This CDR3 has 15 amino acids. The germline CDR1 and CDR2 sequences are SGHVS and FQNEAQ.

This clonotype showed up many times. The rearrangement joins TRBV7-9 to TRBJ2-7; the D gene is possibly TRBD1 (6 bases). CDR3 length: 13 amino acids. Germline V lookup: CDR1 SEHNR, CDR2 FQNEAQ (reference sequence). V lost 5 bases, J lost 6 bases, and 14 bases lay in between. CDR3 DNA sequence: TGTGCCAGCAGCGGGACACTCGTCGGCGAGCAGTACTTC. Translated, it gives CASSGTLVGEQYF.

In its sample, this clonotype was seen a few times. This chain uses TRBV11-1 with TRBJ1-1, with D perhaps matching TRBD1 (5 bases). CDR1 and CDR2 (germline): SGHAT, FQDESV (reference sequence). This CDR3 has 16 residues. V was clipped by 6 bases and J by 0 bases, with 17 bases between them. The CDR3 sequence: CASSQQGRGMNTEAFF. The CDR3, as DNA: TGTGCCAGCAGTCAACAAGGGCGGGGGATGAACACTGAAGCTTTCTTT.

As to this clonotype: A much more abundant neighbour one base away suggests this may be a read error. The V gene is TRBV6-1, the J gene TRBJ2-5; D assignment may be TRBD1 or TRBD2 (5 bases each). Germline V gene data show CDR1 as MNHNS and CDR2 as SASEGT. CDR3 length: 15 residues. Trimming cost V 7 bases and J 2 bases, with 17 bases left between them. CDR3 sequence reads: CASKPRGRAQETQYF. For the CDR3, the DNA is TGTGCCAGCAAACCGAGGGGTCGTGCACAAGAGACCCAGTACTTC.

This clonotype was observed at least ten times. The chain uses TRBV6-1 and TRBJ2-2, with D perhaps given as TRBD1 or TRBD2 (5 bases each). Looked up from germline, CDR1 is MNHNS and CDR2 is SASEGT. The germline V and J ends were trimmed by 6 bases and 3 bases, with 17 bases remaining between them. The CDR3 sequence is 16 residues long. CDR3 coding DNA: TGTGCCAGCAGCTCAGGGACCGCGAGGGACACCGGGGAGCTGTTTTTT. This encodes CASSSGTARDTGELFF.

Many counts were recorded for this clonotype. The CDR3 region is CASSPRDYGGPLNEQFF. In nucleotides, the CDR3 is TGTGCCAGCAGTCCCCGGGACTACGGGGGCCCCCTTAATGAGCAGTTCTTC. V is TRBV6-2 or TRBV6-3 and J is TRBJ2-1, with D perhaps matching TRBD2 (7 bases). V gave up 5 bases and J gave up 7 bases, with 24 bases separating them. Germline V gene lookup returns CDR1 MNHEY and CDR2 SVGEGT. This CDR3 is built from 17 residues.

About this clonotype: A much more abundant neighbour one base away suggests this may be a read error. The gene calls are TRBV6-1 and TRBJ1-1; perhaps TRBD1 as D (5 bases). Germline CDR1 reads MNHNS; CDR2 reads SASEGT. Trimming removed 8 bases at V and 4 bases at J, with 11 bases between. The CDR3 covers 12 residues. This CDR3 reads CASGAGTTEAFF. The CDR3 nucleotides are TGTGCCAGCGGCGCAGGGACCACTGAAGCTTTCTTT.

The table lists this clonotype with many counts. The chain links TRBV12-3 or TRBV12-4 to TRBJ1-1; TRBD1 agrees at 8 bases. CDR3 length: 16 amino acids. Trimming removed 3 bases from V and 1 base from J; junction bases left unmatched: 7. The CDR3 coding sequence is TGTGCCAGCAGTTTCGGCCCAGACAGGGGGAACACTGAAGCTTTCTTT. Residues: CASSFGPDRGNTEAFF.

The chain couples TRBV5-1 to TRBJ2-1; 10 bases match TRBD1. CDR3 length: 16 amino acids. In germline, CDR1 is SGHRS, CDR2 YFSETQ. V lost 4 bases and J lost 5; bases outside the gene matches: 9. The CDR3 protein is CASSVAGTGDDNEQFF. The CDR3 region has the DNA TGCGCCAGCAGCGTAGCCGGGACAGGGGATGACAATGAGCAGTTCTTC.

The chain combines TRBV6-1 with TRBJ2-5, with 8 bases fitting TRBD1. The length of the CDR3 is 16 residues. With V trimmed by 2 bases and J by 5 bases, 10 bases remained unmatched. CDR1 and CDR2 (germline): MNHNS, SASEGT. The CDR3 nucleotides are TGTGCCAGCAGTGAAAACCCAGGGGGCGAGTGGGAGACCCAGTACTTC. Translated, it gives CASSENPGGEWETQYF.

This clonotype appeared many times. The CDR3 nucleotides read TGTGCCAGCAGCTCCATAGCGTCCCTCTCCTACGAGCAGTACTTC. Translated, it gives CASSSIASLSYEQYF. The gene calls are TRBV7-2 and TRBJ2-7; tentatively, D is TRBD2 (5 bases). V was trimmed by 4 bases and J by 0 bases, leaving 13 bases between them. Germline V CDR1 and CDR2: SGHTA, FQGNSA. The CDR3 is made up of 15 amino acids. Looking up the rest from reference TRBV7-2 and TRBJ2-7 gives the full variable domain: GAGVSQSPSNKVTEKGKDVELRCDPISGHTALYWYRQSLGQGLEFLIYFQGNSAPDKSGLPSDRFSAERTGGSVSTLTIQRTQQEDSAVYLCASSSIASLSYEQYFGPGTRLTVT.

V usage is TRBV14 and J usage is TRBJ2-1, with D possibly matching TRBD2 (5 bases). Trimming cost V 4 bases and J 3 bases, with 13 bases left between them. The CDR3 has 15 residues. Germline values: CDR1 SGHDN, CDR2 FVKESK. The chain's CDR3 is CASSLSGLLYNEQFF. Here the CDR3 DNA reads TGTGCCAGCAGCCTCAGCGGACTTCTCTACAATGAGCAGTTCTTC.

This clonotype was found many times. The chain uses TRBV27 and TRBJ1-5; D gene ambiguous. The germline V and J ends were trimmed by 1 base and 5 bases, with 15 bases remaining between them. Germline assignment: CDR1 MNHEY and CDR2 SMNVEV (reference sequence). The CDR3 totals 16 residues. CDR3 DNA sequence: TGTGCCAGCAGTTTATTCGGTGAGGGCCACGATCAGCCCCAGCATTTT. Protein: CASSLFGEGHDQPQHF.

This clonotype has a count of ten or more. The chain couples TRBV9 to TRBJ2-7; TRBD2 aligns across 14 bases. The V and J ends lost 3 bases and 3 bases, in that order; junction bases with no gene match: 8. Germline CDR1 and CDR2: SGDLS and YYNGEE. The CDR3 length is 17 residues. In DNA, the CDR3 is TGTGCCAGCAGCGCACCTCGTGGGACTAGCGGGAGCTACGAGCAGTACTTC. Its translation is CASSAPRGTSGSYEQYF.

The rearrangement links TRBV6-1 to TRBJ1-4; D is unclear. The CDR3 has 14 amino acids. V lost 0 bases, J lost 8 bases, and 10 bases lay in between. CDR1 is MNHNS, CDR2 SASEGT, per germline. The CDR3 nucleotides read TGTGCCAGCAGTGAAGCGGGCGGGCGAGAAAAACTGTTTTTT. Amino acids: CASSEAGGREKLFF.

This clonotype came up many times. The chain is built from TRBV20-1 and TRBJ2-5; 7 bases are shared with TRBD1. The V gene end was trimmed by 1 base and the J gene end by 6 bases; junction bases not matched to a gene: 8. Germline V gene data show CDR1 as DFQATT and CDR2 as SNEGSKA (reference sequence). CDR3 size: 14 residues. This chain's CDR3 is CSARAETGFKTQYF. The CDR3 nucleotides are TGCAGTGCTAGAGCCGAGACAGGGTTCAAGACCCAGTACTTC.

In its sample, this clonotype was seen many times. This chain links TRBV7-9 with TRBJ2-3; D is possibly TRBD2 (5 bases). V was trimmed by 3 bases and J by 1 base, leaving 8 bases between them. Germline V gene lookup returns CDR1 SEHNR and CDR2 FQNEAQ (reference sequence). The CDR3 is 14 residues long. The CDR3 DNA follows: TGTGCCAGCAGCTTTTGGAGGCGCACAGATACGCAGTATTTT. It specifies CASSFWRRTDTQYF.